The present TCR beta chain was sequenced within a study of T cell changes during pregnancy in multiple sclerosis. Trimming pared 0 bases from V and 3 bases from J, leaving 17 bases between. The CDR3 loop spans 17 amino acids. Per germline, CDR1 LGHNA and CDR2 YSLEER. The method was immunoSEQ multiplex PCR; TCRdb's version includes in-frame clones alone and lacks a portion of them. The sample lists 45,000 to 60,000 clones, 80% to 95% occurring once. Source: CD4+ T cells from peripheral blood mononuclear cells, taken in the third trimester of pregnancy. The clonotype was recovered from a female donor with multiple sclerosis, enrolled in a pregnancy study. The V gene is TRBV4-3, the J gene TRBJ1-2; tentative D call: TRBD1 (6 bases). The DNA of the CDR3 is TGCGCCAGCAGCCAAGACAGGTTGGCAGGGGCGTACTATGGCTACACCTTC. It is translated as CASSQDRLAGAYYGYTF.